This TCR beta chain appears in the sequencing data of a study of blood T cell repertoires in COVID-19. Study overall: Material from acute and convalescent COVID-19 was sourced from the United States, Italy and Spain.

The protocol was immunoSEQ multiplex PCR, while the TCRdb copy is restricted to in-frame clones and leaves out a portion. Of roughly 100,000 clones listed, 89% were seen once; the top ten hold 3.5%. Trimming left V 0 bases short and J 1 base short, with 6 bases between. From germline, CDR1 is SGHTS and CDR2 YDEGEE. The CDR3 contains 14 residues. The sequencing sample was made of peripheral blood. The V call is TRBV5-8, the J call TRBJ2-3, with D possibly being TRBD1 (6 bases). The sequence came from an older woman with acute or convalescent COVID-19. Here the CDR3 reads CASSLDRGTDTQYF. For the CDR3, the DNA is TGTGCCAGCAGCTTGGACAGGGGCACAGATACGCAGTATTTT.